The rows below give T cell receptor beta chains drawn from one sample of a study of blood T cells in healthy people across ages. TCRdb re-analysed the 5' RACE reads in MiXCR, keeping a single row per CDR3 protein. The data show 800,000 to 950,000 distinct CDR3 sequences, with 29% seen just once and approximately 10% held by the top ten. The same sample was also used in a study of T cells of mothers and their children.

Sequenced sample: blood. Every receptor here comes from a woman between 40 and 50 years old in good health. CDR3s include the opening cysteine and the closing phenylalanine or tryptophan. Clone sizes are given selectively: once, few, many, or a class where the clone is expanded.

clone size | J gene | V gene | CDR3 protein
many | TRBJ2-1 | TRBV5-1 | CASSPSGRSYNEQFF
few | TRBJ1-6 | TRBV9 | CASSPGGSHNSPLHF
NA | TRBJ2-7 | TRBV5-5 | CASSLEVGYEQYF
few | TRBJ2-5 | TRBV28 | CASSLPSSGTGGVGETQYF
few | TRBJ2-3 | TRBV5-1 | CASSLASGGGTDTQYF
many | TRBJ2-7 | TRBV7-2 | CASREAAPLAYEQYF
NA | TRBJ1-5 | TRBV6-6 | CASRWTGENQPQHF
many | TRBJ2-7 | TRBV28 | CASTLGAQGGNEQYF
few | TRBJ2-1 | TRBV7-9 | CASSLTERGGLNEQFF
NA | TRBJ2-7 | TRBV20-1 | CSASLRGPYEQYF
NA | TRBJ1-5 | TRBV15 | CATSRGELNQPQHF
NA | TRBJ1-2 | TRBV27 | CASHDSAYGCTF
many | TRBJ1-2 | TRBV7-2 | CASRQPGGGYGYTF
few | TRBJ2-1 | TRBV11-3 | CASSPTVGTYNEQFF
many | TRBJ2-7 | TRBV9 | CASSVEAGTTYEQYF